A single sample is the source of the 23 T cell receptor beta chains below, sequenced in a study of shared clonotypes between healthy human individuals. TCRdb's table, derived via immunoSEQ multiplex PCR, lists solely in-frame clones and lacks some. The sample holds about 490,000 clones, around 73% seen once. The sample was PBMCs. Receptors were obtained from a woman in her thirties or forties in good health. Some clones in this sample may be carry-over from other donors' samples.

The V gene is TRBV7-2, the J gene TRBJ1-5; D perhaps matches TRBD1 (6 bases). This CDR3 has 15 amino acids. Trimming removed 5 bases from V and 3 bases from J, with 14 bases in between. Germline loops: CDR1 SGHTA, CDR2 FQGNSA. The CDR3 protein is CASSAQTGPNQPQHF. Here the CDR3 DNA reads TGTGCCAGCAGCGCTCAGACAGGACCCAATCAGCCCCAGCATTTT.

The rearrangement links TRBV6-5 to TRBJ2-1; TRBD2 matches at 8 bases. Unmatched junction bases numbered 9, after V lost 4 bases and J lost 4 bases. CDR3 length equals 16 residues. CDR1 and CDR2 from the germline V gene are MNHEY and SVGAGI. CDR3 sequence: CASSSLTSGLYNEQFF. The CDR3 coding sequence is TGTGCCAGCAGTTCACTCACTAGCGGACTTTACAATGAGCAGTTCTTC.

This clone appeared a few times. CDR3 in DNA: TGTGCCAGCAGGGGGCCGAGCTCCTACGAGCAGTACTTC. It yields the protein CASRGPSSYEQYF. This chain connects TRBV28 to TRBJ2-7; TRBD1 might be the D (5 bases). This CDR3 is built from 13 residues. The V end lost 6 bases, the J end lost 0 bases, and 9 bases lay between the germline ends. Germline values: CDR1 MDHEN, CDR2 SYDVKM.

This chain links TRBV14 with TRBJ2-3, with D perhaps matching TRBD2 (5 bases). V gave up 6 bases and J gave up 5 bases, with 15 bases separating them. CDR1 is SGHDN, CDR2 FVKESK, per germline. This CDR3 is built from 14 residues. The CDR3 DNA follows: TGTGCCAGCAGTCTAACTAGGACGAGAGATACGCAGTATTTT. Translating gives CASSLTRTRDTQYF.

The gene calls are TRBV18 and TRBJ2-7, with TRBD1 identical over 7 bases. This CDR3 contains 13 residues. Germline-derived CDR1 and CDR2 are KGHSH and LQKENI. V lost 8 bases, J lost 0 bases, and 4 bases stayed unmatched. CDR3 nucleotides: TGTGCCAGCCGTCGACAGGGCTCCTACGAGCAGTACTTC. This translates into CASRRQGSYEQYF.

The DNA of the CDR3 is TGTGCCAGCAGCTTTGTGGTCGAACCCGGGACTCACACAGATACGCAGTATTTT. This codes for CASSFVVEPGTHTDTQYF. The V gene is TRBV12-1, the J gene TRBJ2-3; the listed D gene, TRBD2, was not tested against the DNA. TRBV12-1 is noted as a pseudogene. The CDR3 has 18 residues.

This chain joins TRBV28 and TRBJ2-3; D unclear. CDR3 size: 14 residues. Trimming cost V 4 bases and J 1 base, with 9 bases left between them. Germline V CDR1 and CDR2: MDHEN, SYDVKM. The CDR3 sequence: CASSSPTGTDTQYF. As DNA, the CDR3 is TGTGCCAGCAGTTCTCCAACAGGCACAGATACGCAGTATTTT.

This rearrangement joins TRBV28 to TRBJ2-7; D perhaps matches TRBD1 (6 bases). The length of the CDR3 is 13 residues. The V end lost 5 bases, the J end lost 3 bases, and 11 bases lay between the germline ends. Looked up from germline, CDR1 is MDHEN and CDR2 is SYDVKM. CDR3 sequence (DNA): TGTGCCAGCAGTCCCCCAGGGGTCTACGAGCAGTACTTC. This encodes CASSPPGVYEQYF.

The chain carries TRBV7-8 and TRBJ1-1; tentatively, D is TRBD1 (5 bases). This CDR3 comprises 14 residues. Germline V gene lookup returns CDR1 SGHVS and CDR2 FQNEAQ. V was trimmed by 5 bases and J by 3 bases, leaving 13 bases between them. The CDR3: CASSQVRDDTEAFF. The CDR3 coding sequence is TGTGCCAGCAGCCAAGTCAGGGATGACACTGAAGCTTTCTTT.

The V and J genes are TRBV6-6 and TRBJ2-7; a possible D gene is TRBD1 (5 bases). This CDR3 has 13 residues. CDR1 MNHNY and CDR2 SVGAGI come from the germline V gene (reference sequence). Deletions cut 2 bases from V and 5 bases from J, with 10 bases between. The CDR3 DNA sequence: TGTGCCAGCAGTTACACCCAGGGTCACGAGCAGTACTTC. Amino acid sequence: CASSYTQGHEQYF.

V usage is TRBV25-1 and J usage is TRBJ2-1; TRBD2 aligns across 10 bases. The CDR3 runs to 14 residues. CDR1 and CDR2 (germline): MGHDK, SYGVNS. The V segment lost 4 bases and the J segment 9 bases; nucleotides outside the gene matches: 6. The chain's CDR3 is CASSAAGGLGEQFF. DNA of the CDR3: TGTGCCAGCAGTGCAGCGGGAGGGCTTGGTGAGCAGTTCTTC. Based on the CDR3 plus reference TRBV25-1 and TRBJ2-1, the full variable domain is EADIYQTPRYLVIGTGKKITLECSQTMGHDKMYWYQQDPGMELHLIHYSYGVNSTEKGDLSSESTVSRIRTEHFPLTLESARPSHTSQYLCASSAAGGLGEQFFGPGTRLTVL.

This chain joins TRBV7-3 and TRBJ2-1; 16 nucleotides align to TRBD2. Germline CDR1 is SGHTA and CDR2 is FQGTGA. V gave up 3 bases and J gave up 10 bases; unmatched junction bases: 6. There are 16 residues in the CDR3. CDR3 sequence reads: CASSFGTSGRGREQFF. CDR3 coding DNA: TGTGCCAGCAGCTTCGGGACTAGCGGGAGGGGCAGAGAGCAGTTCTTC.

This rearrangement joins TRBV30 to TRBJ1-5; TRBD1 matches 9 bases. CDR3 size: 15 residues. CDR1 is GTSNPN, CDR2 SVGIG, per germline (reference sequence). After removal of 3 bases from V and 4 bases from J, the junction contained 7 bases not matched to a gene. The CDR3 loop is CAWSRGQGMNQPQHF. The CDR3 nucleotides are TGTGCCTGGAGCCGAGGACAGGGGATGAATCAGCCCCAGCATTTT.

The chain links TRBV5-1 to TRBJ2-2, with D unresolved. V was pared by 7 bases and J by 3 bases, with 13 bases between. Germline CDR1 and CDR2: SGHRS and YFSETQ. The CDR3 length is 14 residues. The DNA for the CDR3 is TGCGCCAGCGGAACAGAATCGTACACCGGGGAGCTGTTTTTT. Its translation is CASGTESYTGELFF.

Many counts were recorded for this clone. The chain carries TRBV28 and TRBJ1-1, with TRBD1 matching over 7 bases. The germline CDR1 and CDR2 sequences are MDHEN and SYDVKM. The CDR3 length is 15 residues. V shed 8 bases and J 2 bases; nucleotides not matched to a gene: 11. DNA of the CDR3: TGTGCCAGCTGCCCTGAAGGGGGCGGAAACACTGAAGCTTTCTTT. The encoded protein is CASCPEGGGNTEAFF.

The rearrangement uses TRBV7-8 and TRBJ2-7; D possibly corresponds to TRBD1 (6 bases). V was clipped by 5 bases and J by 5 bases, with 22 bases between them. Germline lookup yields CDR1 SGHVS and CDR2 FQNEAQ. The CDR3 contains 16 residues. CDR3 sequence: CASSLYNRVSIDEQYF. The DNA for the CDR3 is TGTGCCAGCAGCCTATATAACAGGGTCTCGATAGACGAGCAGTACTTC.

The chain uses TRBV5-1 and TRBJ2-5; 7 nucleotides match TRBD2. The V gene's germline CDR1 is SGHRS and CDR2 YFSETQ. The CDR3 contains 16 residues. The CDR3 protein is CAIIVGIDLAEETQYF. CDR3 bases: TGCGCTATAATAGTTGGAATTGATCTAGCGGAAGAGACCCAGTACTTC. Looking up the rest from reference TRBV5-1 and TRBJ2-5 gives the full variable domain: KAGVTQTPRYLIKTRGQQVTLSCSPISGHRSVSWYQQTPGQGLQFLFEYFSETQRNKGNFPGRFSGRQFSNSRSEMNVSTLELGDSALYLCAIIVGIDLAEETQYFGPGTRLLVL.

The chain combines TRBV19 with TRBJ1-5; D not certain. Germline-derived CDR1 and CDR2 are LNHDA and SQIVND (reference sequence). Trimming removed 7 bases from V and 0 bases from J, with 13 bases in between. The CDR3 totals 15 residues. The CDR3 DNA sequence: TGTGCCAGTAAGCCACCTCTCTATAGCAATCAGCCCCAGCATTTT. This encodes CASKPPLYSNQPQHF.

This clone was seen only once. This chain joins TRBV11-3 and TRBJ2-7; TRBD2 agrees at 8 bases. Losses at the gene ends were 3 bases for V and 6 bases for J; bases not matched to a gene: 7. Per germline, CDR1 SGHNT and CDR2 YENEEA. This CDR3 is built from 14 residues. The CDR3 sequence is CASSFRGRSGEQYF. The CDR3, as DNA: TGTGCCAGCAGCTTCCGCGGGAGGTCCGGCGAGCAGTACTTC.

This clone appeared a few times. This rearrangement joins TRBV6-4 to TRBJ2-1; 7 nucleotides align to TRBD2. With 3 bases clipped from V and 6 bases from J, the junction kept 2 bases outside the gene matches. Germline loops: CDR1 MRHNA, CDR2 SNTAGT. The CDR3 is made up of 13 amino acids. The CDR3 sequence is CASSERETNEQFF. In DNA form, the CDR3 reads TGTGCCAGCAGTGAGCGGGAGACCAATGAGCAGTTCTTC.

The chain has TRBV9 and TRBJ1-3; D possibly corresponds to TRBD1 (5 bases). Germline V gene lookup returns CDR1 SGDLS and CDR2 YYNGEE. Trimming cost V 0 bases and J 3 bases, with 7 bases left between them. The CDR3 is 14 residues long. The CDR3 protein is CASSVGGVGNTIYF. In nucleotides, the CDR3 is TGTGCCAGCAGCGTAGGGGGGGTTGGAAACACCATATATTTT.

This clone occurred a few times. The CDR3 loop reads CAWSVSSGLGYTF. The CDR3 DNA sequence: TGTGCCTGGAGTGTAAGTTCGGGGCTCGGCTACACCTTC. This chain links TRBV30 with TRBJ1-2; the D gene is possibly TRBD1 (5 bases). The germline CDR1 and CDR2 sequences are GTSNPN and SVGIG (reference sequence). CDR3 length: 13 residues. Between the trimmed V and J ends, which lost 0 bases and 8 bases, there was a span of 13 bases.

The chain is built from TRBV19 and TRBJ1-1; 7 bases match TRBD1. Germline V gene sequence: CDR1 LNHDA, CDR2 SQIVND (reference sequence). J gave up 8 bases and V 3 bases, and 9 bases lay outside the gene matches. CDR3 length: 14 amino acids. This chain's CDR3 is CASSIQTGTAEAFF. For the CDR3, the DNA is TGTGCCAGTAGTATCCAGACAGGGACAGCCGAAGCTTTCTTT.